A single sample gave rise to the 31 T cell receptor beta chains below, sequenced in a study of control samples from healthy donors and cancer patients. Clones were read by immunoSEQ multiplex PCR, and TCRdb kept only the in-frame ones, dropping some. This table has 120,000 or so clones, roughly 92% appearing once. The specimen sequenced was PBMCs. Receptors were obtained from an elderly man with head and neck cancer.

The chain employs TRBV5-4 and TRBJ2-1; D is possibly TRBD2 (5 bases). CDR3 size: 13 residues. From germline, CDR1 is SGHNT and CDR2 YYREEE (reference sequence). The germline V and J ends were trimmed by 4 bases and 10 bases, with 15 bases remaining between them. The CDR3 DNA follows: TGTGCCAGCAGCCAAGCTCGGGGTGAAGAGCAGTTCTTC. Protein sequence: CASSQARGEEQFF. Combining the CDR3 with reference TRBV5-4 and TRBJ2-1 gives the whole variable domain ETGVTQSPTHLIKTRGQQVTLRCSSQSGHNTVSWYQQALGQGPQFIFQYYREEENGRGNFPPRFSGLQFPNYSSELNVNALELDDSALYLCASSQARGEEQFFGPGTRLTVL.

The chain uses TRBV21-1 and TRBJ2-5; the tabulated D call, TRBD1, remains unverified against the DNA. TRBV21-1 counts as a pseudogene. The length of the CDR3 is 19 residues. DNA for the CDR3: TGTGCCAGCAGCAAAAAAGGGAGTCGACAGGGGGCGTTGAGAGAGACCCAGTACTTC. Its protein is CASSKKGSRQGALRETQYF.

The chain recombines TRBV2 with TRBJ1-6; D not resolved. The germline V gene encodes CDR1 SNHLY and CDR2 FYNNEI. V shed 6 bases and J shed 10 bases, with 7 bases lying between them. This CDR3 comprises 11 residues. This CDR3 is CASSEHSPLHF. The DNA for the CDR3 is TGTGCCAGCAGCGAACACTCACCCCTCCACTTT.

V is TRBV28 and J is TRBJ1-5, with 11 bases identical to TRBD1. Trimming cost V 3 bases and J 0 bases; bases outside gene matches: 13. This CDR3 spans 20 amino acids. Germline values: CDR1 MDHEN, CDR2 SYDVKM. The CDR3 loop is CASSFTPGQGDLFSNQPQHF. The CDR3 DNA is TGTGCCAGCAGTTTCACTCCGGGACAGGGGGACCTCTTTAGCAATCAGCCCCAGCATTTT.

The gene calls are TRBV11-2 and TRBJ2-2; 8 nucleotides align to TRBD1. Germline V CDR1 and CDR2: SGHAT, FQNNGV. Trimming removed 5 bases from V and 3 bases from J; junction bases left unmatched: 5. The CDR3 sequence is 15 residues long. CDR3 DNA: TGTGCCAGCAGCATCTGGACAGGGTACACCGGGGAGCTGTTTTTT. Protein product: CASSIWTGYTGELFF. Together with reference TRBV11-2 and TRBJ2-2, the CDR3 gives the full variable domain: EAGVAQSPRYKIIEKRQSVAFWCNPISGHATLYWYQQILGQGPKLLIQFQNNGVVDDSQLPKDRFSAERLKGVDSTLKIQPAKLEDSAVYLCASSIWTGYTGELFFGEGSRLTVL.

The chain employs TRBV11-3 and TRBJ1-5; 7 bases align to TRBD1. Germline lookup yields CDR1 SGHNT and CDR2 YENEEA. The CDR3 is 18 amino acids. Germline trimming cut 5 bases from V and 5 bases from J; bases unmatched to any gene: 18. CDR3: CASSPITRYRGAHQPQHF. CDR3 bases: TGTGCCAGCAGCCCCATCACACGTTACAGGGGAGCTCATCAGCCCCAGCATTTT.

J is TRBJ2-5 and V is TRBV18, with D hard to call. The V gene lost 6 bases and the J gene lost 2 bases, with 22 bases spanning the gap. The CDR3 is 17 amino acids. CDR1 is KGHSH, CDR2 LQKENI, per germline. This CDR3 is CASSPQQRPSGQETQYF. DNA for the CDR3: TGTGCCAGCTCCCCCCAACAGCGTCCATCGGGTCAAGAGACCCAGTACTTC.

J is TRBJ1-2 and V is TRBV6-5, with TRBD1 identical over 8 bases. Per germline, CDR1 MNHEY and CDR2 SVGAGI. J gave up 7 bases and V 7 bases, and 11 bases lay outside the gene matches. The CDR3 has 14 residues. This CDR3 reads CASTDRQGLGGYTF. CDR3 sequence (DNA): TGTGCCAGCACCGACAGACAGGGGCTGGGTGGCTACACCTTC.

This rearrangement joins TRBV7-2 to TRBJ2-7; 12 nucleotides match TRBD2. From germline, CDR1 is SGHTA and CDR2 FQGNSA. Trimming at V came to 5 bases and at J to 2 bases, leaving 4 bases not matched to a gene. The CDR3 covers 15 residues. CDR3 sequence: CASSTGLAGPYEQYF. The DNA of the CDR3 is TGTGCCAGCAGCACCGGACTAGCGGGGCCCTACGAGCAGTACTTC. The full variable domain, in which reference TRBV7-2 and TRBJ2-7 provide the parts outside the CDR3, is GAGVSQSPSNKVTEKGKDVELRCDPISGHTALYWYRQSLGQGLEFLIYFQGNSAPDKSGLPSDRFSAERTGGSVSTLTIQRTQQEDSAVYLCASSTGLAGPYEQYFGPGTRLTVT.

The CDR3 sequence: CASSLGTGPPGTQYF. As DNA, the CDR3 is TGCGCCAGCAGCTTGGGGACAGGCCCGCCGGGGACCCAGTACTTC. The chain has TRBV5-1 and TRBJ2-5, with 7 bases lining up with TRBD1. This CDR3 has 15 residues. Germline trimming cut 0 bases from V and 7 bases from J; bases unmatched to any gene: 9. Germline assignment: CDR1 SGHRS and CDR2 YFSETQ.

The chain employs TRBV27 and TRBJ2-5, with D perhaps assigned TRBD1 or TRBD2 (5 bases each). Germline CDR1 MNHEY, CDR2 SMNVEV (reference sequence). CDR3 length: 11 amino acids. The CDR3 reads CRLWDGETQYF. CDR3 DNA sequence: TGTCGTCTGTGGGACGGGGAGACCCAGTACTTC.

V gene TRBV27 combines with J gene TRBJ2-7, with TRBD2 identical over 11 bases. Germline trimming cut 0 bases from V and 3 bases from J; bases unmatched to any gene: 1. Germline CDR1 and CDR2: MNHEY and SMNVEV (reference sequence). The CDR3 loop spans 15 amino acids. CDR3 loop: CASSLSGLAGYEQYF. CDR3 in DNA: TGTGCCAGCAGTTTATCTGGACTAGCGGGCTACGAGCAGTACTTC.

V gene TRBV11-1 combines with J gene TRBJ2-1; no firm D call. Germline assignment: CDR1 SGHAT and CDR2 FQDESV (reference sequence). The CDR3 spans 14 residues. Deletions cut 0 bases from V and 9 bases from J, with 12 bases between. Written as DNA, the CDR3 is TGTGCCAGCAGCTTAGCCCTAACTAACATTGAGCAGTTCTTC. Translation: CASSLALTNIEQFF.

The V gene is TRBV3-1 (or the pseudogene TRBV3-2), the J gene TRBJ1-1; D is ambiguous. V shed 8 bases and J shed 0 bases, with 10 bases lying between them. The CDR3 is 13 residues long. Germline V gives CDR1 LGHDT, CDR2 YNNKEL (reference sequence). CDR3 nucleotide sequence: TGTGCCAGCCAGGTCAACCTGAACACTGAAGCTTTCTTT. Protein product: CASQVNLNTEAFF.

With regard to this clone: One end of the junction does not line up with germline, which may come from a read error. Other DNA sequences in this sample translate to the same CDR3. This chain connects TRBV6-5 to TRBJ2-1; tentatively, D is TRBD1 or TRBD2 (5 bases each). The CDR3 covers 14 residues. The germline V gene has CDR1 MNHEY and CDR2 SVGAGI. The CDR3 is CASSYRGGYNEQFF. In DNA form, the CDR3 reads TGTGCCAGTAGTTACCGGGGCGGTTACAATGAGCAGTTCTTC.

The rearrangement uses TRBV3-1 (or the pseudogene TRBV3-2) and TRBJ2-1; D remains ambiguous. The CDR3 runs 13 residues. CDR1 and CDR2 from the germline V gene are LGHDT and YNNKEL (reference sequence). Between the trimmed V and J ends, which lost 4 bases and 7 bases, there was a span of 11 bases. CDR3 coding DNA: TGTGCCAGCAGCCTTAGTGCGCTGAATGAGCAGTTCTTC. Translating it yields CASSLSALNEQFF.

The V and J genes are TRBV12-5 and TRBJ1-2; D unclear. Germline V gene data show CDR1 as LGHNT and CDR2 as FRNRAP. The CDR3 loop spans 12 amino acids. The germline V and J ends were trimmed by 6 bases and 6 bases, with 11 bases remaining between them. Here the CDR3 DNA reads TGTGCTAGTGGACCTGAGGAGGATGGCTACACCTTC. It yields the protein CASGPEEDGYTF.

Written as DNA, the CDR3 is TGTGCCAGCACCGAGGCTGGGGGCTACACCTTC. Translating it yields CASTEAGGYTF. The chain couples TRBV12-3 or TRBV12-4 to TRBJ1-2, with D hard to call. This CDR3 contains 11 residues. V gave up 7 bases and J gave up 8 bases, with 11 bases separating them.

This clone occurred once. The V gene is TRBV27, the J gene TRBJ1-1; D is uncertain. Germline CDR1 MNHEY, CDR2 SMNVEV (reference sequence). The CDR3 is made up of 13 amino acids. The germline V and J ends were trimmed by 6 bases and 3 bases, with 11 bases remaining between them. The CDR3 sequence: CASSVRDHTEAFF. CDR3 nucleotides: TGTGCCAGCAGCGTGCGGGATCACACTGAAGCTTTCTTT.

The chain uses TRBV6-4 and TRBJ1-6; perhaps TRBD1 as D (5 bases). This CDR3 has 13 amino acids. Germline CDR1 and CDR2: MRHNA and SNTAGT. Trimming removed 3 bases from V and 14 bases from J, with 14 bases in between. The CDR3 region has the DNA TGTGCCAGCAGTGAAGCGAGGGGCACTGCCCTCCACTTT. This gives the protein CASSEARGTALHF.

The chain has TRBV2 and TRBJ2-5; D may be TRBD1 (6 bases). Germline V CDR1 and CDR2: SNHLY, FYNNEI. Trimming took 8 bases from V and 3 from J, leaving 10 bases between them. This CDR3 has 12 amino acids. CDR3 sequence: CASRTAEETQYF. The CDR3 DNA follows: TGTGCCAGCCGGACAGCTGAAGAGACCCAGTACTTC.

V is TRBV6-4 and J is TRBJ1-1; 7 nucleotides align to TRBD1. The CDR3 is 15 amino acids. Germline V gives CDR1 MRHNA, CDR2 SNTAGT. V lost 4 bases, J lost 0 bases, and 5 bases stayed unmatched. CDR3 sequence reads: CASSVSTGLNTEAFF. The CDR3 nucleotides read TGTGCCAGCAGTGTCTCGACAGGGTTGAACACTGAAGCTTTCTTT.

The chain employs TRBV15 and TRBJ1-1, with TRBD1 matching 8 bases. The germline V gene encodes CDR1 LNHNV and CDR2 YYDKDF (reference sequence). Germline trimming cut 1 base from V and 3 bases from J; bases unmatched to any gene: 7. The CDR3 sequence is 16 residues long. CDR3 bases: TGTGCCACCAGCAGAGCAAAGGGGACAGGCCACACTGAAGCTTTCTTT. Translation gives CATSRAKGTGHTEAFF.

This chain connects TRBV2 to TRBJ2-5; 9 bases match TRBD2. CDR1 is SNHLY and CDR2 is FYNNEI in the germline V gene. The CDR3 totals 15 residues. V lost 2 bases and J lost 5; bases outside the gene matches: 6. The DNA for the CDR3 is TGTGCCAGCAGTGAAAGGGCGGGGGGGCAGGAGACCCAGTACTTC. Translated, it gives CASSERAGGQETQYF.

V is TRBV9 and J is TRBJ1-4, with 7 bases matching TRBD1. The V and J ends lost 3 bases and 5 bases, in that order; junction bases with no gene match: 19. The CDR3 spans 19 residues. CDR1 and CDR2 from the germline V gene are SGDLS and YYNGEE. The CDR3 DNA follows: TGTGCCAGCAGCGCCCGACAGGGTGGGGTGAGACACTCGAATGAAAAACTGTTTTTT. Its translation is CASSARQGGVRHSNEKLFF.

The chain is built from TRBV7-2 and TRBJ2-5; D is undetermined. The V end lost 4 bases, the J end lost 4 bases, and 16 bases lay between the germline ends. The germline CDR1 and CDR2 sequences are SGHTA and FQGNSA. This CDR3 has 15 residues. In DNA form, the CDR3 reads TGTGCCAGCAGCTCTTGGACCTTATTAATAGAGACCCAGTACTTC. The encoded protein is CASSSWTLLIETQYF.

The V gene is TRBV27, the J gene TRBJ2-7, with TRBD1 identical over 8 bases. Germline CDR1 reads MNHEY; CDR2 reads SMNVEV (reference sequence). V shed 4 bases, J shed 3 bases, and the junction held 11 bases outside the gene matches. CDR3 length: 16 residues. DNA for the CDR3: TGTGCCAGCAGTTGGAGGGGACAGGACGACCTCTACGAGCAGTACTTC. Translation: CASSWRGQDDLYEQYF.

About this clone itself: Relative to the germline gene, one junction end is altered; a read error may explain this. The rearrangement uses TRBV6-1 and TRBJ1-2; D remains ambiguous. CDR1 MNHNS and CDR2 SASEGT come from the germline V gene. The CDR3 sequence is 10 residues long. The CDR3 DNA follows: TGTGCCAGCAGTGAATGGCTCCGGCCCTTC. Residues: CASSEWLRPF.

This CDR3 reads CSVGGGEWTEAFF. Here the CDR3 DNA reads TGCAGCGTTGGGGGGGGAGAATGGACTGAAGCTTTCTTT. The chain is built from TRBV29-1 and TRBJ1-1, with TRBD1 as a possible D gene (5 bases). With 4 bases removed from V and 5 bases from J, the gap between germline ends came to 14 bases. CDR1 and CDR2 (germline): SQVTM, ANQGSEA. This CDR3 comprises 13 residues.

The V and J genes are TRBV3-1 (or the pseudogene TRBV3-2) and TRBJ1-1; D not certain. The CDR3 consists of 14 residues. Germline-derived CDR1 and CDR2 are LGHDT and YNNKEL (reference sequence). The ends were cut back, 0 bases at V and 3 bases at J, with 8 bases in the middle. CDR3 region: CASSQDVRYTEAFF. The CDR3 region has the DNA TGTGCCAGCAGCCAAGATGTCAGATACACTGAAGCTTTCTTT.

The chain recombines TRBV4-1 with TRBJ1-5; 8 nucleotides match TRBD1. The V gene end was trimmed by 0 bases and the J gene end by 7 bases; junction bases not matched to a gene: 5. This CDR3 region has 15 residues. Germline CDR1 reads MGHRA; CDR2 reads YSYEKL. The chain's CDR3 is CASSQDGDRTQPQHF. DNA for the CDR3: TGCGCCAGCAGCCAAGATGGGGACAGGACACAGCCCCAGCATTTT.